This TCR beta chain was captured in a study of graft-versus-host responses after intestinal transplantation. The method was immunoSEQ multiplex PCR; TCRdb's version includes in-frame clones alone and lacks a portion of them. This table holds about 71,000 clones, around 90% found once. With regard to this clone: Its specificity is unknown.

Study results and caveats: The marrow of recipients harbored GvH clones, and ileum or blood showed some of them first.

The receptor's source is a human donor who received an intestinal transplant. This material consisted of unstimulated CD8+ T cells sorted from spleen or lymph node cells, taken before intestinal transplant.

The CDR3 spells CASTLTGGAIDEQFF. The CDR3 bases are TGTGCCAGCACCCTCACAGGAGGGGCGATTGATGAGCAGTTCTTC. The chain has TRBV7-3 and TRBJ2-1, with D maybe TRBD2 (6 bases). Germline CDR1 SGHTA, CDR2 FQGTGA. The CDR3 is 15 residues long. Deletions cut 7 bases from V and 8 bases from J, with 21 bases between.